The rows below give T cell receptor beta chains drawn from one sample of a study of T-cell memory formation after mild COVID-19. Each CDR3 protein is one row after TCRdb ran MiXCR on the 5' RACE reads. Seen here are roughly 450,000 distinct CDR3 sequences, 18% observed once, and the top ten hold roughly an eighth. Specimen: PBMCs or a T cell subset sorted from them (not recorded which). Receptor source: an adult woman who had mild COVID-19 (a few samples of this study predate the infection). Cell type and time point are not known. Each CDR3 is given with its conserved first and last residue. A D gene is named only where the DNA matches it firmly. Size tells how often a clone was seen (once, few, many) or the class of an expanded clone, and some rows leave it out.

D gene: .
clone size: .
V gene: TRBV28
J gene: TRBJ1-1
CDR3 protein: CASSSNPIVGTEAFF
CDR3 DNA: TGTGCCAGCAGTTCGAATCCCATAGTGGGGACTGAAGCTTTCTTT

D gene: .
clone size: .
V gene: TRBV5-4
J gene: TRBJ2-7
CDR3 protein: CASSLGASALPYEQYF
CDR3 DNA: TGTGCCAGCAGCTTGGGGGCGTCAGCCTTGCCCTACGAGCAGTACTTC

D gene: .
clone size: .
V gene: TRBV7-9
J gene: TRBJ1-1
CDR3 protein: CATRGGIAEAFF
CDR3 DNA: TGTGCCACGCGTGGGGGGATCGCTGAAGCTTTCTTT

D gene: TRBD1
clone size: few
V gene: TRBV5-5
J gene: TRBJ2-1
CDR3 protein: CASSPGGTGSNEQFF
CDR3 DNA: TGTGCCAGCAGCCCCGGAGGGACAGGTAGCAATGAGCAGTTCTTC

D gene: TRBD2
clone size: .
V gene: TRBV4-2
J gene: TRBJ2-2
CDR3 protein: CASRQRDPSSSGELFF
CDR3 DNA: TGTGCCAGCAGACAGCGGGATCCATCTTCGAGCGGGGAGCTGTTTTTT

D gene: .
clone size: .
V gene: TRBV7-9
J gene: TRBJ1-2
CDR3 protein: CASSLQDGNYGYTF
CDR3 DNA: TGTGCCAGCAGCTTACAAGACGGCAACTATGGCTACACCTTC

D gene: .
clone size: few
V gene: TRBV12-3/TRBV12-4
J gene: TRBJ2-7
CDR3 protein: CASSRRESEQYF
CDR3 DNA: TGTGCCAGCAGTCGTAGAGAGTCCGAGCAGTACTTC

D gene: .
clone size: .
V gene: TRBV5-4
J gene: TRBJ2-7
CDR3 protein: CASSRRGDGMPYEQYF
CDR3 DNA: TGTGCCAGCAGCCGTAGGGGGGACGGGATGCCCTACGAGCAGTACTTC

D gene: .
clone size: .
V gene: TRBV7-9
J gene: TRBJ2-7
CDR3 protein: CASSLAGHVYEQYF
CDR3 DNA: TGTGCCAGCAGCTTAGCGGGACATGTCTACGAGCAGTACTTC

D gene: .
clone size: .
V gene: TRBV25-1
J gene: TRBJ2-3
CDR3 protein: CASKLGSSTDTQYF
CDR3 DNA: TGTGCCAGCAAACTAGGCAGCAGCACAGATACGCAGTATTTT

D gene: .
clone size: .
V gene: TRBV27
J gene: TRBJ2-3
CDR3 protein: CATAYSSTTDTQYF
CDR3 DNA: TGTGCCACCGCCTACAGCAGCACCACAGATACGCAGTATTTT

D gene: TRBD2
clone size: few
V gene: TRBV7-9
J gene: TRBJ2-3
CDR3 protein: CASSVLAGRDTQYF
CDR3 DNA: TGTGCCAGCAGCGTCTTAGCGGGACGGGATACGCAGTATTTT

D gene: .
clone size: .
V gene: TRBV11-2
J gene: TRBJ2-3
CDR3 protein: CASSLVLYGADTQYF
CDR3 DNA: TGTGCCAGCAGCTTAGTCCTGTACGGCGCAGATACGCAGTATTTT

D gene: .
clone size: .
V gene: TRBV4-3
J gene: TRBJ1-1
CDR3 protein: CASSQEEGLNTEAFF
CDR3 DNA: TGCGCCAGCAGCCAAGAAGAGGGGCTGAACACTGAAGCTTTCTTT

D gene: TRBD1
clone size: .
V gene: TRBV20-1
J gene: TRBJ2-1
CDR3 protein: CSARRGTGPWDEQFF
CDR3 DNA: TGCAGTGCTAGGAGGGGGACAGGGCCCTGGGATGAGCAGTTCTTC

D gene: .
clone size: few
V gene: TRBV12-3/TRBV12-4
J gene: TRBJ1-3
CDR3 protein: CASRIQGNTIYF
CDR3 DNA: TGTGCCAGCAGGATACAGGGAAACACCATATATTTT

D gene: TRBD2
clone size: few
V gene: TRBV5-8
J gene: TRBJ2-7
CDR3 protein: CATSGLARDEQYF
CDR3 DNA: TGTGCCACGTCGGGACTAGCGAGGGACGAGCAGTACTTC

D gene: TRBD1
clone size: few
V gene: TRBV5-1
J gene: TRBJ2-1
CDR3 protein: CASSPTTGGPQFF
CDR3 DNA: TGCGCCAGCAGCCCCACCACAGGGGGCCCTCAATTTTTT

D gene: .
clone size: many
V gene: TRBV5-4
J gene: TRBJ2-5
CDR3 protein: CASSLERGRETQYF
CDR3 DNA: TGTGCCAGCAGCTTGGAGAGGGGCCGTGAGACCCAGTACTTC

D gene: .
clone size: .
V gene: TRBV6-2/TRBV6-3
J gene: TRBJ2-1
CDR3 protein: CASRILGVAGNEQFF
CDR3 DNA: TGTGCCAGCAGGATATTGGGAGTAGCTGGCAATGAGCAGTTCTTC

D gene: TRBD1
clone size: .
V gene: TRBV20-1
J gene: TRBJ2-7
CDR3 protein: CSAPQGQGWYEQYF
CDR3 DNA: TGCAGTGCTCCCCAGGGACAGGGGTGGTACGAGCAGTACTTC

D gene: .
clone size: .
V gene: TRBV3-1
J gene: TRBJ2-1
CDR3 protein: CASSQDPRDEQFF
CDR3 DNA: TGTGCCAGCAGCCAAGATCCTAGAGACGAGCAGTTCTTC

D gene: .
clone size: .
V gene: TRBV7-9
J gene: TRBJ1-1
CDR3 protein: CASTPRASNTEAFF
CDR3 DNA: TGTGCCAGCACCCCGCGTGCGTCGAACACTGAAGCTTTCTTT

D gene: TRBD1
clone size: .
V gene: TRBV10-3
J gene: TRBJ2-5
CDR3 protein: CAITTGVQETQYF
CDR3 DNA: TGTGCCATCACTACAGGGGTCCAAGAGACCCAGTACTTC

D gene: .
clone size: few
V gene: TRBV18
J gene: TRBJ2-3
CDR3 protein: CASSRGQRATPRTDTQYF
CDR3 DNA: TGTGCCAGCTCACGGGGACAGCGGGCCACGCCTCGCACAGATACGCAGTATTTT

D gene: TRBD1
clone size: .
V gene: TRBV6-5
J gene: TRBJ2-7
CDR3 protein: CASSNDRGTYEQYF
CDR3 DNA: TGTGCCAGCAGTAACGACAGGGGGACCTACGAGCAGTACTTC

D gene: .
clone size: .
V gene: TRBV14
J gene: TRBJ1-1
CDR3 protein: CASSLYRVRSTEAFF
CDR3 DNA: TGTGCCAGCAGCCTGTACAGGGTTAGGAGCACTGAAGCTTTCTTT

D gene: TRBD2
clone size: few
V gene: TRBV7-9
J gene: TRBJ2-7
CDR3 protein: CASSYGGVYEQYF
CDR3 DNA: TGTGCCAGCAGCTACGGGGGGGTCTACGAGCAGTACTTC

D gene: TRBD1
clone size: .
V gene: TRBV9
J gene: TRBJ2-3
CDR3 protein: CASSTPTGFTDTQYF
CDR3 DNA: TGTGCCAGCAGCACCCCGACAGGGTTCACAGATACGCAGTATTTT

D gene: TRBD2
clone size: .
V gene: TRBV25-1
J gene: TRBJ2-7
CDR3 protein: CASSENREGLSYEQYF
CDR3 DNA: TGTGCCAGCAGTGAGAATAGGGAGGGTCTCTCCTACGAGCAGTACTTC

D gene: .
clone size: .
V gene: TRBV9
J gene: TRBJ1-2
CDR3 protein: CASSADNYGYTF
CDR3 DNA: TGTGCCAGCAGTGCGGATAACTATGGCTACACCTTC

D gene: TRBD1
clone size: .
V gene: TRBV3-1
J gene: TRBJ2-7
CDR3 protein: CASSQGVLDRSYEQYF
CDR3 DNA: TGTGCCAGCAGCCAAGGGGTGCTGGACAGGTCCTACGAGCAGTACTTC

D gene: TRBD2
clone size: .
V gene: TRBV4-2
J gene: TRBJ2-5
CDR3 protein: CASSQLGRAQETQYF
CDR3 DNA: TGTGCCAGCAGCCAACTCGGGAGGGCCCAAGAGACCCAGTACTTC

D gene: TRBD1
clone size: .
V gene: TRBV6-2/TRBV6-3
J gene: TRBJ2-7
CDR3 protein: CASSYGTGGNEQYF
CDR3 DNA: TGTGCCAGCAGTTACGGGACAGGGGGCAACGAGCAGTACTTC

D gene: .
clone size: .
V gene: TRBV12-3/TRBV12-4
J gene: TRBJ2-3
CDR3 protein: CASSLMGAADTQYF
CDR3 DNA: TGTGCCAGCAGTTTGATGGGGGCCGCAGATACGCAGTATTTT

D gene: .
clone size: .
V gene: TRBV7-3
J gene: TRBJ2-2
CDR3 protein: CASSLRQVANTGELFF
CDR3 DNA: TGTGCCAGCAGCTTAAGACAGGTGGCGAACACCGGGGAGCTGTTTTTT